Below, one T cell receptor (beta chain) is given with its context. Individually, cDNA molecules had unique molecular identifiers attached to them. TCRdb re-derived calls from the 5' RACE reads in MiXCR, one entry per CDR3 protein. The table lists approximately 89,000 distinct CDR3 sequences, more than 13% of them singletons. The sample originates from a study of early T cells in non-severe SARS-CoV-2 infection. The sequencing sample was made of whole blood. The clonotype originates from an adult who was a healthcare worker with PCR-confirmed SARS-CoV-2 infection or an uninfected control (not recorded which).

The CDR3 protein is CAWSSGGGAKTQYF. The CDR3 region has the DNA TGTGCCTGGAGCTCCGGCGGGGGGGCAAAGACCCAGTACTTC. The chain uses TRBV30 and TRBJ2-5, with 9 bases that match TRBD2. The germline V gene has CDR1 GTSNPN and CDR2 SVGIG (reference sequence). V lost 3 bases to trimming and J lost 6 bases; unmatched junction nucleotides: 8. The length of the CDR3 is 14 residues.